Listed here are 26 T cell receptor beta chains from one sample, sequenced in a study of CD8+ T cells in alopecia areata. After isolation, RNA underwent reverse transcription to generate cDNA as the sequencing template. Clones were sequenced by immunoSEQ multiplex PCR, and TCRdb holds only the in-frame ones, with some missing. The sample records some 130,000 clones, roughly 58% being singletons. Here the sequenced sample was CD4+ T cells sorted from blood, taken at week 0. The receptors come from a human donor with alopecia areata.

This clone came up a few times. This chain joins TRBV18 and TRBJ2-7; 10 bases map to TRBD1. Germline V CDR1 and CDR2: KGHSH, LQKENI. The CDR3 loop spans 14 amino acids. V shed 3 bases, J shed 5 bases, and the junction held 4 bases outside the gene matches. The CDR3 bases are TGTGCCAGCTCACCTAGGGACAGGGGCAACGAGCAGTACTTC. It specifies CASSPRDRGNEQYF. Together with reference TRBV18 and TRBJ2-7, the CDR3 gives the full variable domain: NAGVMQNPRHLVRRRGQEARLRCSPMKGHSHVYWYRQLPEEGLKFMVYLQKENIIDESGMPKERFSAEFPKEGPSILRIQQVVRGDSAAYFCASSPRDRGNEQYFGPGTRLTVT.

The V and J genes are TRBV27 and TRBJ1-6; D perhaps matches TRBD1 (5 bases). The V gene lost 5 bases and the J gene lost 6 bases, with 20 bases spanning the gap. Per germline, CDR1 MNHEY and CDR2 SMNVEV (reference sequence). The CDR3 has 17 residues. This chain's CDR3 is CASSSRKRQWGNSPLHF. CDR3 bases: TGTGCCAGCAGTAGCCGGAAACGACAGTGGGGTAATTCACCCCTCCACTTT.

The rearrangement links TRBV20-1 to TRBJ2-1; D not certain. Germline CDR1 is DFQATT and CDR2 is SNEGSKA (reference sequence). Deletions cut 6 bases from V and 7 bases from J, with 10 bases between. This CDR3 region has 11 residues. CDR3 DNA: TGCAGTGCCCATGGAGCGAATGAGCAGTTCTTC. It translates to CSAHGANEQFF.

This sequence joins TRBV4-3 and TRBJ2-1; D may correspond to TRBD1 or TRBD2 (5 bases each). Germline V lookup: CDR1 LGHNA, CDR2 YSLEER. The CDR3 is made up of 15 amino acids. V lost 4 bases, J lost 4 bases, and 14 bases lay in between. The CDR3: CASSRGVRGYNEQFF. CDR3 DNA sequence: TGCGCCAGCAGCCGAGGGGTAAGAGGGTACAATGAGCAGTTCTTC.

The chain is built from TRBV19 and TRBJ2-3; the D is unclear. The CDR3 runs to 12 residues. Germline V lookup: CDR1 LNHDA, CDR2 SQIVND (reference sequence). Trimming cost V 5 bases and J 2 bases, with 5 bases left between them. CDR3 bases: TGTGCCAGTAGTCCCTCCACAGATACGCAGTATTTT. Translating it yields CASSPSTDTQYF. Using reference TRBV19 and TRBJ2-3 for the parts outside the CDR3, the full variable domain is DGGITQSPKYLFRKEGQNVTLSCEQNLNHDAMYWYRQDPGQGLRLIYYSQIVNDFQKGDIAEGYSVSREKKESFPLTVTSAQKNPTAFYLCASSPSTDTQYFGPGTRLTVL.

This chain connects TRBV6-5 to TRBJ2-7; D unclear. The CDR3 is made up of 11 amino acids. V was trimmed by 4 bases and J by 4 bases, leaving 5 bases between them. CDR1 is MNHEY, CDR2 SVGAGI, per germline. CDR3 amino acids: CASSSQYEQYF. The CDR3 DNA reads TGTGCCAGCAGTTCTCAGTACGAGCAGTACTTC.

The chain links TRBV27 to TRBJ2-2, with a possible D match to TRBD2 (6 bases). There are 14 residues in the CDR3. The germline V and J ends were trimmed by 5 bases and 7 bases, with 14 bases remaining between them. CDR1 and CDR2 from the germline V gene are MNHEY and SMNVEV (reference sequence). CDR3 bases: TGTGCCAGCAGTGCCCTACTAGCAGGCGGGGAGCTGTTTTTT. Translating gives CASSALLAGGELFF.

The V gene is TRBV2, the J gene TRBJ1-5, with 7 nucleotides matching TRBD1. With V trimmed by 6 bases and J by 6 bases, 8 bases remained unmatched. The CDR3 length is 14 residues. Germline CDR1 reads SNHLY; CDR2 reads FYNNEI. CDR3 DNA sequence: TGTGCCAGCAGGAAAGGACAGGACGGTCAGCCCCAGCATTTT. It encodes CASRKGQDGQPQHF.

The chain recombines TRBV5-4 with TRBJ2-2; the D call may be TRBD1 or TRBD2 (5 bases each). Trimming shortened V by 3 bases and J by 4 bases, and 7 bases separated the two germline ends. CDR1 and CDR2 (germline): SGHNT, YYREEE (reference sequence). This CDR3 has 13 amino acids. The CDR3 loop reads CASSSGATGELFF. The DNA for the CDR3 is TGTGCCAGCAGCTCCGGGGCCACCGGGGAGCTGTTTTTT.

There are a few counts of this clone. V usage is TRBV9 and J usage is TRBJ2-1; 9 bases map to TRBD2. The trim removed 0 bases at V and 6 bases at J, leaving 4 bases unmatched. The CDR3 has 15 residues. CDR1 is SGDLS, CDR2 YYNGEE, per germline. CDR3 nucleotide sequence: TGTGCCAGCAGCGTAGCCGGCGGGAGGGTCAATGAGCAGTTCTTC. Translation: CASSVAGGRVNEQFF.

This clone is medium-sized. CDR3 nucleotide sequence: TGTGCCAGCAGTGAACCTGACAGGGCGCTTCGGGAAAAACTGTTTTTT. This codes for CASSEPDRALREKLFF. The rearrangement uses TRBV2 and TRBJ1-4, with TRBD1 identical over 7 bases. This CDR3 contains 16 residues. V trimming: 2 bases; J trimming: 8 bases; junction bases outside the gene matches: 11. The germline gives CDR1 SNHLY, CDR2 FYNNEI. Drawing the rest from reference TRBV2 and TRBJ1-4, the complete variable domain is EPEVTQTPSHQVTQMGQEVILRCVPISNHLYFYWYRQILGQKVEFLVSFYNNEISEKSEIFDDQFSVERPDGSNFTLKIRSTKLEDSAMYFCASSEPDRALREKLFFGSGTQLSVL.

J is TRBJ2-4 and V is TRBV5-1; TRBD1 matches 9 bases. The V segment lost 7 bases and the J segment 0 bases; nucleotides outside the gene matches: 11. Germline values: CDR1 SGHRS, CDR2 YFSETQ. CDR3 length: 17 amino acids. In nucleotides, the CDR3 is TGCGCCAGCGGACCCGGGACAGGGATGGTAGCCAAAAACATTCAGTACTTC. Translated: CASGPGTGMVAKNIQYF.

For the CDR3, the DNA is TGTGCCAGCAGCCTGGGACTAGCGGAGAGCACAGATACGCAGTATTTT. Its translation is CASSLGLAESTDTQYF. V usage is TRBV9 and J usage is TRBJ2-3; 11 bases agree with TRBD2. This CDR3 has 16 amino acids. CDR1 is SGDLS, CDR2 YYNGEE, per germline. V gave up 4 bases and J gave up 0 bases; unmatched junction bases: 4. Full variable domain (outside the CDR3, taken from reference TRBV9 and TRBJ2-3): DSGVTQTPKHLITATGQRVTLRCSPRSGDLSVYWYQQSLDQGLQFLIQYYNGEERAKGNILERFSAQQFPDLHSELNLSSLELGDSALYFCASSLGLAESTDTQYFGPGTRLTVL.

The genes are TRBV7-9 and TRBJ1-5, with D uncertain. The CDR3 runs 13 residues. Trimming removed 1 base from V and 6 bases from J, with 7 bases in between. The germline V gene encodes CDR1 SEHNR and CDR2 FQNEAQ (reference sequence). CDR3 nucleotide sequence: TGTGCCAGCAGCTTAGGGAGTGGTCAGCCCCAGCATTTT. It codes for CASSLGSGQPQHF.

This clone was recorded only once. This chain joins TRBV6-6 and TRBJ2-1, with 10 bases lining up with TRBD2. Germline V gene sequence: CDR1 MNHNY, CDR2 SVGAGI (reference sequence). V shed 7 bases, J shed 10 bases, and the junction held 16 bases outside the gene matches. The CDR3 consists of 16 residues. CDR3 residues: CASTLSGSGGRVEQFF. As DNA, the CDR3 is TGTGCCAGCACCCTAAGTGGTAGCGGGGGGCGAGTAGAGCAGTTCTTC.

V and J are TRBV5-1 and TRBJ2-7, with 11 bases fitting TRBD2. This CDR3 is built from 14 residues. Germline V gives CDR1 SGHRS, CDR2 YFSETQ. V lost 5 bases and J lost 3; bases outside the gene matches: 4. The DNA for the CDR3 is TGCGCCAGCAGGGGGACTAGCGGTTTCTACGAGCAGTACTTC. As protein: CASRGTSGFYEQYF.

The chain recombines TRBV5-4 with TRBJ2-7; TRBD1 agrees at 7 bases. V lost 3 bases and J lost 7; bases outside the gene matches: 4. The CDR3 consists of 12 residues. The V gene's germline CDR1 is SGHNT and CDR2 YYREEE (reference sequence). As DNA, the CDR3 is TGTGCCAGCAGCTCTGACAGGGAGGAGCAGTACTTC. The encoded protein is CASSSDREEQYF.

V and J are TRBV19 and TRBJ1-1, with 8 nucleotides matching TRBD1. The junction had 5 bases not matched to a gene; V was cut back by 8 bases and J by 0 bases. Germline assignment: CDR1 LNHDA and CDR2 SQIVND (reference sequence). The CDR3 totals 14 residues. The CDR3 sequence is CASRPQGVNTEAFF. The CDR3 DNA reads TGTGCCAGTCGTCCACAGGGGGTGAACACTGAAGCTTTCTTT.

The chain couples TRBV4-1 to TRBJ2-5, with 16 bases aligning to TRBD2. The germline CDR1 and CDR2 sequences are MGHRA and YSYEKL. The CDR3 loop spans 19 amino acids. Trimming removed 0 bases from V and 2 bases from J; junction bases left unmatched: 6. CDR3 region: CASSQDSPGLAGGQETQYF. The DNA for the CDR3 is TGCGCCAGCAGCCAAGATTCACCGGGACTAGCGGGGGGGCAAGAGACCCAGTACTTC.

The gene calls are TRBV7-2 and TRBJ2-3; 12 positions agree with TRBD2. After removal of 5 bases from V and 5 bases from J, the junction contained 11 bases not matched to a gene. The CDR3 runs to 17 residues. Germline V lookup: CDR1 SGHTA, CDR2 FQGNSA. CDR3 sequence reads: CASSPFLAGGPKDTQYF. The CDR3, as DNA: TGTGCCAGCAGCCCCTTCCTAGCGGGAGGGCCGAAAGATACGCAGTATTTT.

This clone was picked up a small number of times. The chain is built from TRBV25-1 and TRBJ1-2; perhaps TRBD1 as D (5 bases). Trimming removed 4 bases at V and 9 bases at J, with 15 bases between. The CDR3 covers 13 residues. The germline CDR1 and CDR2 sequences are MGHDK and SYGVNS. The CDR3 protein is CASSGQGRVSYTF. CDR3 bases: TGTGCCAGCAGTGGGCAGGGTAGGGTTAGCTACACCTTC.

This clone was seen a few times. J is TRBJ2-1 and V is TRBV29-1, with D perhaps matching TRBD2 (5 bases). Germline loops: CDR1 SQVTM, CDR2 ANQGSEA. V lost 5 bases and J 7 bases, leaving 12 bases between the germline ends. CDR3 size: 12 residues. The chain's CDR3 is CSVKTPGNEQFF. The CDR3 nucleotides read TGCAGCGTTAAAACTCCGGGGAATGAGCAGTTCTTC.

The chain is built from TRBV27 and TRBJ2-7; D is tentatively TRBD1 or TRBD2 (6 bases each). In germline, CDR1 is MNHEY, CDR2 SMNVEV (reference sequence). V was pared by 5 bases and J by 5 bases, with 16 bases between. The CDR3 loop spans 14 amino acids. The CDR3 nucleotides read TGTGCCAGCAGTGCCCACAGGGAGGCCCACGAGCAGTACTTC. Amino acid sequence: CASSAHREAHEQYF.

This chain uses TRBV4-1 with TRBJ2-5, with 11 bases that match TRBD1. This CDR3 has 15 residues. V shed 0 bases, J shed 5 bases, and the junction held 2 bases outside the gene matches. CDR1 and CDR2 (germline): MGHRA, YSYEKL. DNA of the CDR3: TGCGCCAGCAGCCAAGAGGGGACAGGGGGGGAGACCCAGTACTTC. Translation: CASSQEGTGGETQYF.

The rearrangement joins TRBV5-1 to TRBJ2-7; 10 bases match TRBD2. CDR3 size: 15 residues. V trimming: 1 base; J trimming: 1 base; junction bases outside the gene matches: 2. Germline CDR1 SGHRS, CDR2 YFSETQ. CDR3 sequence (DNA): TGCGCCAGCAGCTTGTTAGCGGGAGGTTCCTACGAGCAGTACTTC. Translation gives CASSLLAGGSYEQYF.

The genes are TRBV29-1 and TRBJ2-1; tentative D call: TRBD2 (6 bases). The CDR3 is made up of 14 amino acids. The germline CDR1 and CDR2 sequences are SQVTM and ANQGSEA. With 6 bases removed from V and 4 bases from J, the gap between germline ends came to 16 bases. The CDR3 DNA follows: TGCAGCGTCCCAGGGCGGGGTTTGTACAATGAGCAGTTCTTC. Translating gives CSVPGRGLYNEQFF.